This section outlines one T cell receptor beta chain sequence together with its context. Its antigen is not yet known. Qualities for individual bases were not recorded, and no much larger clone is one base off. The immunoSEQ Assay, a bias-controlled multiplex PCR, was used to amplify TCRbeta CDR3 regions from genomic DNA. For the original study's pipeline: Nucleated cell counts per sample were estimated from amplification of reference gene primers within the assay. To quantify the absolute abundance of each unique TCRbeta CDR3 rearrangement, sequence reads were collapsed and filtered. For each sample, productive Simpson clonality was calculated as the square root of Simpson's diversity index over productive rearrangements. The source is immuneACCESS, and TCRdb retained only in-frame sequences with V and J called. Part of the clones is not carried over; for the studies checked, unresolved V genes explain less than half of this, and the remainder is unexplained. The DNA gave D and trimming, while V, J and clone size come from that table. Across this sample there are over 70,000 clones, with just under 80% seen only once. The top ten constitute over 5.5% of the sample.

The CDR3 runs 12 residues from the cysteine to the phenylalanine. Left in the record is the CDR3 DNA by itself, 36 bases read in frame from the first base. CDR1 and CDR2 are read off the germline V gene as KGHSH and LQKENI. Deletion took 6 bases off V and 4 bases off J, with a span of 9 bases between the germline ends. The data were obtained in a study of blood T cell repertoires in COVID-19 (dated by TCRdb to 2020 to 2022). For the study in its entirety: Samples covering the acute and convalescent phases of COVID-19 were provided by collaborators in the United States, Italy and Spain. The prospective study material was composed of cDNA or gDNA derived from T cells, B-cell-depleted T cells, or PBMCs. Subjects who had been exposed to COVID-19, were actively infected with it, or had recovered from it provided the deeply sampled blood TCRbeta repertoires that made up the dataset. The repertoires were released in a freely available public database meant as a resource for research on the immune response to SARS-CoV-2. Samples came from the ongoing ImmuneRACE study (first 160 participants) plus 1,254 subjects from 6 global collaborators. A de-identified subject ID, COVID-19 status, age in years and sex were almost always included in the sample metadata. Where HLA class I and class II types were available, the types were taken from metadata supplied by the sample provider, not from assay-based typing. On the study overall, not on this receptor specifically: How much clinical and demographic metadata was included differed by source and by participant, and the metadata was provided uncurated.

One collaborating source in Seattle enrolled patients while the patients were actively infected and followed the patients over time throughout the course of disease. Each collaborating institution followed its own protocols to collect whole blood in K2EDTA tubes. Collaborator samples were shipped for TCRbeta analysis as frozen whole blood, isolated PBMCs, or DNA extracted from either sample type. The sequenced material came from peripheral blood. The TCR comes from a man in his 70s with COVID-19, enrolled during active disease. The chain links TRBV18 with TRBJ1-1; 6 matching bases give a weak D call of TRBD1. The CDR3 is CASSRGTTEAFF. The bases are TGTGCCAGCTCGAGGGGGACCACTGAAGCTTTCTTT. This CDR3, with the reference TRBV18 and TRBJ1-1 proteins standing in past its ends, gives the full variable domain NAGVMQNPRHLVRRRGQEARLRCSPMKGHSHVYWYRQLPEEGLKFMVYLQKENIIDESGMPKERFSAEFPKEGPSILRIQQVVRGDSAAYFCASSRGTTEAFFGQGTRLTVV.